This T cell receptor beta chain emerged from a study of OX40 agonist ivuxolimab in advanced cancers. CDR1 and CDR2 (germline): SGDLS, YYNGEE. Trimming pared 0 bases from V and 9 bases from J, leaving 13 bases between. The CDR3 covers 14 residues. TCRdb keeps only in-frame clones here, not all; method: immunoSEQ multiplex PCR. The repertoire holds roughly 100,000 clones, around 89% seen once, with around 0.16% in the top ten. Sequenced here: CD4+ or CD8+ T cells sorted from blood, sampled in a trial of the OX40 agonist ivuxolimab. The sequence was obtained from an adult with an advanced solid tumor such as melanoma, head and neck, liver or kidney cancer. The V gene is TRBV9, the J gene TRBJ1-5, with unresolved D. CDR3 residues: CASSVGGEGLPQHF. CDR3 nucleotide sequence: TGTGCCAGCAGCGTAGGGGGAGAAGGTCTGCCCCAGCATTTT.